Following are 11 T cell receptor beta chains from one sample sequenced in a study of T cells in Graves' hyperthyroidism and ophthalmopathy. TCR beta CDR3 regions were amplified from RNA. Initially, a first-round RT-PCR of the TCR CDR3 employed the HTBI primer set. TCRdb called the multiplex PCR reads again in MiXCR, with one record for every CDR3 protein. The sample carries 300,000 to 400,000 distinct CDR3 sequences, 15% to 20% recorded once. The sequencing input was blood. The receptors stem from a woman aged 45 to 65 with Graves' hyperthyroidism.

This clonotype appeared a few times. The chain uses TRBV4-2 and TRBJ2-2; D remains unclear. CDR1 and CDR2 from the germline V gene are LGHNA and YNFKEQ. Between the trimmed V and J ends, which lost 6 bases and 0 bases, there was a span of 8 bases. CDR3 length: 14 amino acids. For the CDR3, the DNA is TGTGCCAGCAGTTACTATCCGAACACCGGGGAGCTGTTTTTT. Residues: CASSYYPNTGELFF.

This clonotype occurred many times. This chain links TRBV7-2 with TRBJ2-1; 7 bases match TRBD2. V shed 2 bases and J 3 bases; nucleotides not matched to a gene: 4. Germline CDR1 is SGHTA and CDR2 is FQGNSA. This CDR3 spans 15 amino acids. DNA for the CDR3: TGTGCCAGCAGCTTAAGCGGGGAACGCTACAATGAGCAGTTCTTC. It encodes CASSLSGERYNEQFF.

This clonotype has at least ten counts. The rearrangement joins TRBV6-1 to TRBJ1-1; 9 bases map to TRBD1. The CDR3 extends over 18 amino acids. V gave up 2 bases and J gave up 1 base; unmatched junction bases: 11. CDR1 MNHNS and CDR2 SASEGT come from the germline V gene. CDR3 residues: CASSELRDRVFGNTEAFF. For the CDR3, the DNA is TGTGCCAGCAGTGAATTACGGGACAGGGTCTTCGGGAACACTGAAGCTTTCTTT.

The table lists this clonotype with many counts. The chain recombines TRBV11-2 with TRBJ2-7; D unclear. Germline CDR1 and CDR2: SGHAT and FQNNGV. The CDR3 has 12 residues. Trimming cost V 2 bases and J 5 bases, with 7 bases left between them. As DNA, the CDR3 is TGTGCCAGCAGCTTATTAGGAAACGAGCAGTACTTC. Protein: CASSLLGNEQYF.

This clonotype was counted between two and nine times. This chain joins TRBV9 and TRBJ2-2, with no clear D. V dropped 4 bases and J dropped 6 bases, with 10 bases sitting between them. The CDR3 runs 13 residues. Germline CDR1 is SGDLS and CDR2 is YYNGEE. This CDR3 is CASSPFASGELFF. The CDR3 region has the DNA TGTGCCAGCAGCCCCTTCGCGTCCGGGGAGCTGTTTTTT. The full variable domain, with the rest looked up from reference TRBV9 and TRBJ2-2, is DSGVTQTPKHLITATGQRVTLRCSPRSGDLSVYWYQQSLDQGLQFLIQYYNGEERAKGNILERFSAQQFPDLHSELNLSSLELGDSALYFCASSPFASGELFFGEGSRLTVL.

At least ten counts were recorded for this clonotype. The genes are TRBV20-1 and TRBJ2-3; D possibly corresponds to TRBD1 (5 bases). The CDR3 contains 13 residues. From germline, CDR1 is DFQATT and CDR2 SNEGSKA (reference sequence). With 1 base removed from V and 4 bases from J, the gap between germline ends came to 9 bases. In DNA form, the CDR3 reads TGCAGTGCTAGAGTCCAGGGTTCAGATACGCAGTATTTT. Protein sequence: CSARVQGSDTQYF.

This sequence joins TRBV4-1 and TRBJ1-2; D not certain. Trimming took off 5 bases at V and 5 bases at J, with 15 bases between the two ends. This CDR3 has 14 amino acids. Germline CDR1 is MGHRA and CDR2 is YSYEKL. CDR3 protein: CASSSSVVEYGYTF. CDR3 in DNA: TGCGCCAGCAGCTCCTCAGTAGTAGAGTATGGCTACACCTTC.

For this clonotype: The junction and the germline gene differ at one end; a read error may be behind it. The J gene is TRBJ2-1, the V gene TRBV12-3 or TRBV12-4, with D perhaps TRBD2 (5 bases). This CDR3 region has 11 residues. The CDR3, as DNA: TGTGCCATCAGTTTGGAGGTGGAGCAGTTCTTC. Translated, it gives CAISLEVEQFF.

V gene TRBV5-1 combines with J gene TRBJ1-2; D might be TRBD1 (5 bases). This CDR3 has 13 amino acids. The germline gives CDR1 SGHRS, CDR2 YFSETQ. Trimming took 7 bases from V and 6 from J, leaving 16 bases between them. In DNA form, the CDR3 reads TGCGCCAGCTCGAAGGACACCTCAAATGGCTACACCTTC. This sequence encodes CASSKDTSNGYTF. Complete variable domain (other parts from reference TRBV5-1 and TRBJ1-2): KAGVTQTPRYLIKTRGQQVTLSCSPISGHRSVSWYQQTPGQGLQFLFEYFSETQRNKGNFPGRFSGRQFSNSRSEMNVSTLELGDSALYLCASSKDTSNGYTFGSGTRLTVV.

The chain is built from TRBV24-1 and TRBJ2-1; 7 bases agree with TRBD1. The J segment lost 12 bases and the V segment lost 2 bases, leaving 6 bases of the junction unmatched. This CDR3 region has 13 residues. From germline, CDR1 is KGHDR and CDR2 SFDVKD. DNA of the CDR3: TGTGCCACCAGTGATTCTACAGGGGTGGGGCAGTTCTTC. It specifies CATSDSTGVGQFF.

The chain uses TRBV6-1 and TRBJ1-1; possibly TRBD1 for D (5 bases). Germline V lookup: CDR1 MNHNS, CDR2 SASEGT. The ends were cut back, 4 bases at V and 8 bases at J, with 23 bases in the middle. The CDR3 is 16 residues long. CDR3 protein: CASSVYPGRGDPEAFF. The DNA of the CDR3 is TGTGCCAGCAGTGTTTACCCGGGACGGGGCGACCCGGAAGCTTTCTTT.